This record covers a single TCR beta chain. Other DNA sequences within the sample encode an identical CDR3. The data belong to a study of cytomegalovirus exposure and HLA in healthy donors. The CDR3 loop spans 14 amino acids. Germline V lookup: CDR1 MNHEY, CDR2 SMNVEV (reference sequence). V was shortened by 3 bases and J by 1 base, with 10 bases between the two germline ends. Clones were read by immunoSEQ multiplex PCR, and TCRdb kept only the in-frame ones, dropping some. The data contain around 400,000 clones, 86% of them singletons. The chain uses TRBV27 and TRBJ2-7; D might be TRBD2 (5 bases). This TCR was sampled from a woman aged 18-29 years in good health and CMV-seronegative. Sequencing was performed on PBMCs. Written as DNA, the CDR3 is TGTGCCAGCAGTTTGGTCAGCGGATCCTACGAGCAGTACTTC. It is translated as CASSLVSGSYEQYF.